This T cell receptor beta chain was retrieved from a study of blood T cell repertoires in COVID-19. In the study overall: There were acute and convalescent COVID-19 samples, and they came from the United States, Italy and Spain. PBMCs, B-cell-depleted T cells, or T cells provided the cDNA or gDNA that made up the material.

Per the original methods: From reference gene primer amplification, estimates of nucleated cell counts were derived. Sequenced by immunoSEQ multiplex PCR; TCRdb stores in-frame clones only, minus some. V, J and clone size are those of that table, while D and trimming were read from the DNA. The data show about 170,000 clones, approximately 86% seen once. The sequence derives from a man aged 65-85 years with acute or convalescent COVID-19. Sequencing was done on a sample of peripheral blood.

This CDR3 is CASSLEDLAGEQYF. The CDR3 DNA is TGTGCCAGCAGCTTAGAAGATCTAGCGGGCGAGCAGTACTTC. This chain joins TRBV11-3 and TRBJ2-7; 8 bases map to TRBD2. The germline gives CDR1 SGHNT, CDR2 YENEEA. J was trimmed by 6 bases and V by 0 bases; bases with no gene match: 4. The CDR3 contains 14 residues.